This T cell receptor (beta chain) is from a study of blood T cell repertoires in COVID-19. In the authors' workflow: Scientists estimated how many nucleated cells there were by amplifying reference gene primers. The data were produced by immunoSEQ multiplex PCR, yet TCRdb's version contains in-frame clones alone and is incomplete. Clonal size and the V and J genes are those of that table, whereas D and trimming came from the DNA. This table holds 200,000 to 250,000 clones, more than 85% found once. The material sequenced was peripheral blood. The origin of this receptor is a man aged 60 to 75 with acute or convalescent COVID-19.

The CDR3 protein is CASSLPENIQYF. The CDR3 bases are TGTGCCAGCAGTCTACCCGAAAACATTCAGTACTTC. This chain connects TRBV12-3 or TRBV12-4 to TRBJ2-4; D is uncertain. The CDR3 length is 12 residues. V was clipped by 5 bases and J by 5 bases, with 7 bases between them.